This T cell receptor (beta chain) was sequenced in a study of shared clonotypes between healthy human individuals. Repertoires were generated with immunoSEQ multiplex PCR, while TCRdb's copy carries only in-frame clones and drops some. The sample lists approximately 2.4 million clones, more than 90% occurring once. With respect to this clone: Antigen unknown. Other DNA sequences in the same sample also yield this CDR3.

Trimming pared 0 bases from V and 1 base from J, leaving 6 bases between. The CDR3 runs to 14 residues. CDR1 is MNHEY, CDR2 SVGAGI, per germline. General study results and limits: Larger estimated richness was generally seen in naive subsets than in memory subsets.

The rearrangement links TRBV6-5 to TRBJ1-1, with D hard to call. Sequencing was done on a sample of naive CD4+ T cells sorted from blood. This sample's subset: CD45RA+ positively selected. This TCR derives from a young man in good health. CDR3 residues: CASSYSGKNTEAFF. As DNA, the CDR3 is TGTGCCAGCAGTTACTCGGGGAAGAACACTGAAGCTTTCTTT.